The 26 T cell receptor beta chains listed next were all sequenced from one sample in a study of T-cell reconstitution after alpha-beta-depleted transplantation in children. As it was prepared, the TCRbeta library received unique molecular identifiers. TCRdb ran MiXCR on the PCR reads and lists one entry per CDR3 protein. The table has about 350,000 distinct CDR3 sequences, 13% seen once. The source was PBMCs, collected from the stem cell graft. These receptors all stem from a human donor who donated a stem cell graft to a child with Fanconi anemia.

This clonotype was detected only a few times. The rearrangement joins TRBV3-1 to TRBJ2-3; 11 bases are shared with TRBD2. V was clipped by 4 bases and J by 2 bases; unmatched bases: 8. Germline V CDR1 and CDR2: LGHDT, YNNKEL (reference sequence). The CDR3 is 17 residues long. The CDR3 sequence is CASSRSILAGATDTQYF. The CDR3 DNA sequence: TGTGCCAGCAGCCGGTCGATACTAGCGGGGGCCACAGATACGCAGTATTTT.

CDR3 DNA: TGTGCCAGCAGCCCTAGGACTAGCGGGGGGGCCGGAGATACGCAGTATTTT. Its translation: CASSPRTSGGAGDTQYF. This chain connects TRBV11-1 to TRBJ2-3; 15 nucleotides align to TRBD2. V shed 5 bases and J 5 bases; nucleotides not matched to a gene: 8. Germline assignment: CDR1 SGHAT and CDR2 FQDESV (reference sequence). The CDR3 runs 17 residues.

This clonotype was seen a few times. V and J are TRBV5-1 and TRBJ2-1; 9 bases map to TRBD2. Losses at the gene ends were 5 bases for V and 6 bases for J; bases not matched to a gene: 6. CDR3 length: 14 residues. The germline V gene encodes CDR1 SGHRS and CDR2 YFSETQ. The CDR3, as DNA: TGCGCCAGCAGGAGTCTAGCGGGGAGCAATGAGCAGTTCTTC. Its protein product is CASRSLAGSNEQFF.

V gene TRBV12-3 or TRBV12-4 combines with J gene TRBJ1-1; D might be TRBD1 (5 bases). The CDR3 sequence is 13 residues long. The V and J ends lost 6 bases and 7 bases respectively, with 15 bases between them. The chain's CDR3 is CASRPARVDEAFF. In nucleotides, the CDR3 is TGTGCCAGCAGACCCGCCAGGGTGGATGAAGCTTTCTTT.

This clonotype showed up just a few times. The chain uses TRBV12-3 or TRBV12-4 and TRBJ1-5; perhaps TRBD1 as D (6 bases). The germline V and J ends were trimmed by 4 bases and 5 bases, with 12 bases remaining between them. The CDR3 totals 14 residues. CDR3 amino acids: CASSSGTGHQPQHF. In DNA form, the CDR3 reads TGTGCCAGCAGTTCCGGAACAGGGCATCAGCCCCAGCATTTT.

This clonotype has a count of ten or more. The chain carries TRBV20-1 and TRBJ2-3; D not resolved. The CDR3 loop spans 14 amino acids. Trimming stripped 3 bases from V and 7 bases from J, with 17 bases between. Germline lookup yields CDR1 DFQATT and CDR2 SNEGSKA (reference sequence). Here the CDR3 DNA reads TGCAGTGCTAGGGCCGGATTAACAATGAATACGCAGTATTTT. This codes for CSARAGLTMNTQYF.

The chain has TRBV4-2 and TRBJ1-6, with D possibly TRBD1 on 5 matching bases. Per germline, CDR1 LGHNA and CDR2 YNFKEQ. The CDR3 sequence is 14 residues long. The V end was cut by 7 bases, the J end by 10 bases, with 17 bases between. The CDR3 bases are TGTGCCAGCAAGCGGGGGGACCCGAACTCACCCCTCCACTTT. Its translation: CASKRGDPNSPLHF.

The chain couples TRBV25-1 to TRBJ2-3, with 10 bases lining up with TRBD1. Germline V CDR1 and CDR2: MGHDK, SYGVNS. The CDR3 runs 16 residues. V lost 7 bases, J lost 5 bases, and 12 bases stayed unmatched. The CDR3 bases are TGTGCCAGCATGTCTGGGGGACAGGGGTCTTTAGATACGCAGTATTTT. Translating it yields CASMSGGQGSLDTQYF.

This clonotype was counted between two and nine times. The rearrangement uses TRBV6-2 or TRBV6-3 and TRBJ2-7; 10 nucleotides align to TRBD1. J was trimmed by 4 bases and V by 6 bases; bases with no gene match: 6. CDR3 size: 14 residues. In germline, CDR1 is MNHEY, CDR2 SVGEGT. CDR3 bases: TGTGCCAGCAGAAAACCGGGACAGGGGTACGAGCAGTACGTC. It yields the protein CASRKPGQGYEQYV.

This clonotype was counted between two and nine times. The rearrangement links TRBV24-1 to TRBJ1-3; D is ambiguous. The length of the CDR3 is 16 residues. V lost 4 bases to trimming and J lost 0 bases, with 12 bases between them. Germline assignment: CDR1 KGHDR and CDR2 SFDVKD. The CDR3 here is CATSDPTGPSGNTIYF. The CDR3, as DNA: TGTGCCACCAGTGACCCAACCGGGCCCTCTGGAAACACCATATATTTT.

This rearrangement joins TRBV3-1 to TRBJ2-1; TRBD1 matches at 7 bases. V shed 6 bases and J 0 bases; nucleotides not matched to a gene: 5. The CDR3 runs to 15 residues. Germline CDR1 and CDR2: LGHDT and YNNKEL (reference sequence). CDR3 protein: CASRKGQSSYNEQFF. CDR3 nucleotide sequence: TGTGCCAGCAGGAAGGGACAGAGCTCCTACAATGAGCAGTTCTTC.

The chain carries TRBV6-5 and TRBJ1-1; TRBD1 might be the D (5 bases). The germline gives CDR1 MNHEY, CDR2 SVGAGI. This CDR3 contains 17 residues. V gave up 0 bases and J gave up 0 bases, with 14 bases separating them. CDR3 DNA sequence: TGTGCCAGCAGTTACTCGAGAGCAGGACACCTGAACACTGAAGCTTTCTTT. Encoded protein: CASSYSRAGHLNTEAFF.

Ten or more counts support this clonotype. The chain links TRBV11-2 to TRBJ2-2, with 9 bases fitting TRBD1. This CDR3 spans 17 amino acids. Unmatched junction bases numbered 4, after V lost 1 base and J lost 1 base. In germline, CDR1 is SGHAT, CDR2 FQNNGV. The CDR3 spells CASSLVAGQGNTGELFF. As DNA, the CDR3 is TGTGCCAGCAGCTTAGTTGCGGGACAGGGGAACACCGGGGAGCTGTTTTTT. The whole variable domain, filled in from reference TRBV11-2 and TRBJ2-2, reads EAGVAQSPRYKIIEKRQSVAFWCNPISGHATLYWYQQILGQGPKLLIQFQNNGVVDDSQLPKDRFSAERLKGVDSTLKIQPAKLEDSAVYLCASSLVAGQGNTGELFFGEGSRLTVL.

This clonotype was seen a few times. The chain uses TRBV5-5 and TRBJ2-1; no clear D gene. Trimming pared 0 bases from V and 7 bases from J, leaving 11 bases between. The CDR3 runs to 14 residues. Germline-derived CDR1 and CDR2 are SGHKS and YYEKEE (reference sequence). The CDR3 DNA reads as TGTGCCAGCAGCTTGGTGGTGGGAACGAATGAGCAGTTCTTC. This encodes CASSLVVGTNEQFF.

On this clonotype: A junction boundary mismatches the germline segment, possibly from a read error. The chain carries TRBV6-1 and TRBJ2-6; 7 nucleotides line up with TRBD1. The V gene's germline CDR1 is MNHNS and CDR2 SASEGT. There are 16 residues in the CDR3. CDR3 sequence (DNA): TGTGCCAGCAGTCAAGCTAGGGGGCTTGGGGCCAACGTCCTGACTTTC. This encodes CASSQARGLGANVLTF.

The genes are TRBV5-4 and TRBJ2-6; 7 bases line up with TRBD2. J gave up 0 bases and V 0 bases, and 3 bases lay outside the gene matches. The CDR3 runs 17 residues. Germline V gene data show CDR1 as SGHNT and CDR2 as YYREEE (reference sequence). The CDR3 bases are TGTGCCAGCAGCTTGGCCTGGGGGGGCTCTGGGGCCAACGTCCTGACTTTC. Translated: CASSLAWGGSGANVLTF.

The chain recombines TRBV7-8 with TRBJ2-3; the D is unclear. The germline V gene encodes CDR1 SGHVS and CDR2 FQNEAQ. The CDR3 is 14 residues long. Trimming pared 5 bases from V and 4 bases from J, leaving 13 bases between. The CDR3 loop reads CASSPGRLADTQYF. CDR3 DNA: TGTGCCAGCAGCCCAGGACGGCTGGCAGATACGCAGTATTTT.

The sample holds a few counts of this clonotype. V and J are TRBV20-1 and TRBJ1-2; a weak D match, TRBD1 (6 bases). Germline-derived CDR1 and CDR2 are DFQATT and SNEGSKA (reference sequence). The ends were cut back, 4 bases at V and 5 bases at J, with 14 bases in the middle. This CDR3 is built from 13 residues. The CDR3 sequence: CSATRGRGYGYTF. CDR3 nucleotides: TGCAGTGCTACACGGGGGCGGGGGTATGGCTACACCTTC.

The sample holds many counts of this clonotype. This rearrangement joins TRBV28 to TRBJ2-7; no clear D. With 5 bases removed from V and 3 bases from J, the gap between germline ends came to 11 bases. This CDR3 spans 13 amino acids. Germline CDR1 MDHEN, CDR2 SYDVKM. The CDR3 region has the DNA TGTGCCAGCAGTCTGTACGGGCACTACGAGCAGTACGTC. It codes for CASSLYGHYEQYV.

The chain uses TRBV12-3 or TRBV12-4 and TRBJ2-5; the D is unclear. Trimming removed 2 bases from V and 1 base from J, with 5 bases in between. The CDR3 totals 13 residues. CDR3 DNA sequence: TGTGCCAGCAGTTTACACGGCCAAGAGACCCAGTACTTC. Its protein product is CASSLHGQETQYF.

This clonotype appeared a single time. The chain recombines TRBV12-3 or TRBV12-4 with TRBJ2-7; TRBD1 matches 8 bases. The V gene end was trimmed by 6 bases and the J gene end by 2 bases; junction bases not matched to a gene: 9. This CDR3 spans 15 amino acids. In DNA form, the CDR3 reads TGTGCCAGCAGAGGAGGACAGGGAAAGACCTACGAGCAGTACTTC. Protein sequence: CASRGGQGKTYEQYF.

The chain employs TRBV19 and TRBJ1-5; 9 bases map to TRBD1. In germline, CDR1 is LNHDA, CDR2 SQIVND (reference sequence). The CDR3 has 14 residues. The junction had 3 bases not matched to a gene; V was cut back by 3 bases and J by 6 bases. The CDR3 sequence is CASSIRDRAQPQHF. The CDR3 DNA reads as TGTGCCAGTAGTATTCGGGACAGGGCTCAGCCCCAGCATTTT.

This clonotype has at least ten counts. The chain employs TRBV2 and TRBJ2-3; the D gene is possibly TRBD2 (5 bases). Germline V gene sequence: CDR1 SNHLY, CDR2 FYNNEI. V was trimmed by 8 bases and J by 5 bases, leaving 5 bases between them. This CDR3 is 10 amino acids long. CDR3 nucleotides: TGTGCCAGCCGGGGAGATACGCAGTATTTT. It translates to CASRGDTQYF.

This clonotype appeared a few times. The CDR3 loop is CASSMGLAAHNEQFF. CDR3 sequence (DNA): TGTGCCAGCAGCATGGGACTAGCGGCACACAATGAGCAGTTCTTC. This chain joins TRBV5-4 and TRBJ2-1, with 11 nucleotides matching TRBD2. The CDR3 is 15 amino acids. CDR1 is SGHNT and CDR2 is YYREEE in the germline V gene (reference sequence). The V segment lost 4 bases and the J segment 5 bases; nucleotides outside the gene matches: 5.

This clonotype was seen ten or more times. CDR3 DNA sequence: TGCGCCAGCAGCTTAAGTGGGGATAGCAATCAGCCCCAGCATTTT. Protein: CASSLSGDSNQPQHF. The chain employs TRBV5-1 and TRBJ1-5; D uncertain. Trimming took off 2 bases at V and 0 bases at J, with 9 bases between the two ends. Germline V lookup: CDR1 SGHRS, CDR2 YFSETQ. The CDR3 runs 15 residues.

This chain links TRBV2 with TRBJ2-7; D uncertain. The CDR3 totals 14 residues. V was cut by 3 bases and J by 3 bases, with 12 bases left in between. Germline V gives CDR1 SNHLY, CDR2 FYNNEI. The CDR3 region is CASSEWQSSYEQYV. CDR3 sequence (DNA): TGTGCCAGCAGTGAGTGGCAGTCCAGCTACGAGCAGTACGTC.